The clone carrying this T cell receptor (beta chain) counts as hyperexpanded (1% or more). What it binds is not known. The data derive from a study of tumour-infiltrating T cells in Burkitt lymphoma. For the study at large: All epidemiological Burkitt lymphoma subtypes were represented in the cohort. Repertoire clonality predicted overall and progression-free survival.

Whole-study findings and limits: Several public clonotypes recurred in numerous Burkitt lymphoma patients.

The assay was immunoSEQ multiplex PCR, and TCRdb's table has in-frame clones only and misses some. The sample carries about 2,200 clones, roughly 14% recorded once. The clonotype originates from a human donor with Burkitt lymphoma. Sequencing was performed on tumor tissue.

The DNA for the CDR3 is TGTGCCACCAGCAGATATGACACTCCGTACACCTTC. It is translated as CATSRYDTPYTF. This chain uses TRBV15 with TRBJ1-2; D not resolved. The CDR3 runs to 12 residues. V shed 2 bases and J shed 11 bases, with 12 bases lying between them. Germline-derived CDR1 and CDR2 are LNHNV and YYDKDF (reference sequence). Full variable domain (remainder filled in from reference TRBV15 and TRBJ1-2): DAMVIQNPRYQVTQFGKPVTLSCSQTLNHNVMYWYQQKSSQAPKLLFHYYDKDFNNEADTPDNFQSRRPNTSFCFLDIRSPGLGDTAMYLCATSRYDTPYTFGSGTRLTVV.